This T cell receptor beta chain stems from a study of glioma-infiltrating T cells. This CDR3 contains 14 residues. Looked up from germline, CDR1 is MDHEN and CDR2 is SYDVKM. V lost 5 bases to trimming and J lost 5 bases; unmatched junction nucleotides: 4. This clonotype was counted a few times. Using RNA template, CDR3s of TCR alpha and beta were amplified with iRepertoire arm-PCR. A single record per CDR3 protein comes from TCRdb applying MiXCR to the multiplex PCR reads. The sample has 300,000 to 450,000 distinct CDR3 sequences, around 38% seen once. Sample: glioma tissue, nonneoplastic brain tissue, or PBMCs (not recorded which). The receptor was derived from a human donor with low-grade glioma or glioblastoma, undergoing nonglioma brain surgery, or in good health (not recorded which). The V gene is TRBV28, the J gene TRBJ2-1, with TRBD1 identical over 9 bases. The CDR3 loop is CASSGDRENNEQFF. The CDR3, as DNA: TGTGCCAGCAGTGGGGACAGGGAGAACAATGAGCAGTTCTTC. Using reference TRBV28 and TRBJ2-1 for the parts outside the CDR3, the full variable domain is DVKVTQSSRYLVKRTGEKVFLECVQDMDHENMFWYRQDPGLGLRLIYFSYDVKMKEKGDIPEGYSVSREKKERFSLILESASTNQTSMYLCASSGDRENNEQFFGPGTRLTVL.